This T cell receptor beta chain was profiled in a study of radiotherapy plus CTLA-4 blockade in lung cancer. Background on the study: Objective response rate was 15% to 20%; disease control rate, around 30%.

Overall study results and limits: Early blood T cell clone dynamics reportedly forecast response best, with interferon-beta. Clones derived from tumor TCRs expanded in blood after radiotherapy plus ipilimumab.

Germline V CDR1 and CDR2: KGHSH, LQKENI. The CDR3 runs 16 residues. J lost 0 bases, V lost 4 bases, and 6 bases had no gene match. Focal radiation plus CTLA-4 blockade with ipilimumab was administered to patients who had chemo-refractory metastatic non-small-cell lung cancer. Profiling relied on immunoSEQ multiplex PCR, and the TCRdb table lists in-frame clones only, not all of them. The sample lists about 62,000 clones; approximately 80% were seen once. This clone was seen only once. Its antigen is not identified. Here the sequenced sample was peripheral blood, taken from a patient treated with radiotherapy plus ipilimumab. The clonotype originates from a human donor with non-small cell lung cancer who had a complete response to radiotherapy plus ipilimumab. The chain combines TRBV18 with TRBJ1-1, with TRBD1 matching over 9 bases. The CDR3, as DNA: TGTGCCAGCTCACAAAACAGGGGGCGATTGAACACTGAAGCTTTCTTT. The encoded protein is CASSQNRGRLNTEAFF. Drawing the rest from reference TRBV18 and TRBJ1-1, the complete variable domain is NAGVMQNPRHLVRRRGQEARLRCSPMKGHSHVYWYRQLPEEGLKFMVYLQKENIIDESGMPKERFSAEFPKEGPSILRIQQVVRGDSAAYFCASSQNRGRLNTEAFFGQGTRLTVV.